The rows below give T cell receptor beta chains drawn from one sample of a study of spatial heterogeneity in lung cancer. MiXCR was run by TCRdb on the 5' RACE reads, yielding one entry per CDR3 protein. The repertoire holds roughly 49,000 distinct CDR3 sequences, with 6% to 9% as singletons. This sample comprised PBMCs, obtained at surgery. These TCRs come from a female donor with early-stage non-small cell lung cancer. Each CDR3 is given with its conserved first and last residue. The order of the fields is V gene, CDR3 length, J gene, CDR3 protein.

V gene: TRBV7-2
CDR3 length: 16
J gene: TRBJ1-3
CDR3 protein: CASSHIRTRAGNTIYF

V gene: TRBV6-1
CDR3 length: 12
J gene: TRBJ2-5
CDR3 protein: CASERGQETQYF

V gene: TRBV7-9
CDR3 length: 18
J gene: TRBJ2-1
CDR3 protein: CASSVAMSSGAILAEQFF

V gene: TRBV2
CDR3 length: 15
J gene: TRBJ1-3
CDR3 protein: CASSSDRDSGNTIYF

V gene: TRBV5-4
CDR3 length: 13
J gene: TRBJ2-2
CDR3 protein: CASSWTTTGELFF

V gene: TRBV7-3
CDR3 length: 16
J gene: TRBJ2-2
CDR3 protein: CASSLTADRAAGELFF

V gene: TRBV11-2
CDR3 length: 16
J gene: TRBJ1-3
CDR3 protein: CASSRGRGQAGNTIYF

V gene: TRBV5-1
CDR3 length: 13
J gene: TRBJ2-5
CDR3 protein: CASSFLGQETQYF

V gene: TRBV21-1
CDR3 length: 12
J gene: TRBJ2-7
CDR3 protein: CASSKDSAEQYF

V gene: TRBV19
CDR3 length: 14
J gene: TRBJ1-2
CDR3 protein: CASSITGLTYGYTF

V gene: TRBV6-5
CDR3 length: 14
J gene: TRBJ2-1
CDR3 protein: CASSYRRGRNEQFF

V gene: TRBV7-3
CDR3 length: 14
J gene: TRBJ2-1
CDR3 protein: CASSRGAGNNEQFF

V gene: TRBV7-9
CDR3 length: 15
J gene: TRBJ2-7
CDR3 protein: CASSLRSGDYYEQYF

V gene: TRBV6-1
CDR3 length: 13
J gene: TRBJ2-7
CDR3 protein: CASRGQGNYEQYF

V gene: TRBV29-1
CDR3 length: 13
J gene: TRBJ2-5
CDR3 protein: CSVELLERETQYF

V gene: TRBV4-1
CDR3 length: 15
J gene: TRBJ1-2
CDR3 protein: CASSQGQGANYGYTF

V gene: TRBV7-9
CDR3 length: 12
J gene: TRBJ2-5
CDR3 protein: CASGDRQETQYF

V gene: TRBV20-1
CDR3 length: 14
J gene: TRBJ2-4
CDR3 protein: CSGTAFSQGNIQYF

V gene: TRBV30
CDR3 length: 14
J gene: TRBJ2-2
CDR3 protein: CAWTRGVDTGELFF

V gene: TRBV2
CDR3 length: 14
J gene: TRBJ2-6
CDR3 protein: CASSLAGAANVLTF

V gene: TRBV5-5
CDR3 length: 13
J gene: TRBJ1-2
CDR3 protein: CASRGTENYGYTF

V gene: TRBV5-5
CDR3 length: 14
J gene: TRBJ2-2
CDR3 protein: CASSLEVGERELFF

V gene: TRBV9
CDR3 length: 16
J gene: TRBJ2-1
CDR3 protein: CASSVATWGSYNEQFF

V gene: TRBV6-2/TRBV6-3
CDR3 length: 16
J gene: TRBJ1-6
CDR3 protein: CASREDSTPYNSPLHF

V gene: TRBV20-1
CDR3 length: 11
J gene: TRBJ1-1
CDR3 protein: CSAGSGAEAFF

V gene: TRBV29-1
CDR3 length: 13
J gene: TRBJ2-7
CDR3 protein: CSFQGGNRYEQYF

V gene: TRBV12-3/TRBV12-4
CDR3 length: 14
J gene: TRBJ2-2
CDR3 protein: CASKTDRVAGELFF

V gene: TRBV5-1
CDR3 length: 12
J gene: TRBJ2-7
CDR3 protein: CASRRQAYEQYF

V gene: TRBV11-2
CDR3 length: 13
J gene: TRBJ1-6
CDR3 protein: CASSQERDSPLHF

V gene: TRBV6-2/TRBV6-3
CDR3 length: 18
J gene: TRBJ2-7
CDR3 protein: CASSYSSVSLISSYEQYF

V gene: TRBV28
CDR3 length: 13
J gene: TRBJ1-5
CDR3 protein: CASHRDSNQPQHF

V gene: TRBV12-3/TRBV12-4
CDR3 length: 15
J gene: TRBJ2-5
CDR3 protein: CASSQSVRIEKTQYF

V gene: TRBV6-2/TRBV6-3
CDR3 length: 12
J gene: TRBJ1-4
CDR3 protein: CASRTGPRGLFF

V gene: TRBV12-3/TRBV12-4
CDR3 length: 16
J gene: TRBJ2-3
CDR3 protein: CAITFGRFLSTDTQYF

V gene: TRBV20-1
CDR3 length: 14
J gene: TRBJ2-2
CDR3 protein: CSAIGGTNTGELFF

V gene: TRBV19
CDR3 length: 15
J gene: TRBJ2-7
CDR3 protein: CASSPGPSSTYEQYF

V gene: TRBV20-1
CDR3 length: 15
J gene: TRBJ2-7
CDR3 protein: CSARDPSGGEYEQYF

V gene: TRBV20-1
CDR3 length: 16
J gene: TRBJ2-1
CDR3 protein: CSARSGAGSFYNEQFF

V gene: TRBV20-1
CDR3 length: 13
J gene: TRBJ2-3
CDR3 protein: CSAQQVGIDTQYF

V gene: TRBV12-3/TRBV12-4
CDR3 length: 14
J gene: TRBJ1-6
CDR3 protein: CASSFGPGNSPLHF

V gene: TRBV3-1
CDR3 length: 14
J gene: TRBJ2-5
CDR3 protein: CASSQRVGEETQYF

V gene: TRBV28
CDR3 length: 17
J gene: TRBJ2-1
CDR3 protein: CASTQEGRGPHYNEQFF

V gene: TRBV20-1
CDR3 length: 19
J gene: TRBJ2-3
CDR3 protein: CSARDFTVFPIFGTDTQYF

V gene: TRBV9
CDR3 length: 16
J gene: TRBJ2-3
CDR3 protein: CASSTRQGLRVDTQYF